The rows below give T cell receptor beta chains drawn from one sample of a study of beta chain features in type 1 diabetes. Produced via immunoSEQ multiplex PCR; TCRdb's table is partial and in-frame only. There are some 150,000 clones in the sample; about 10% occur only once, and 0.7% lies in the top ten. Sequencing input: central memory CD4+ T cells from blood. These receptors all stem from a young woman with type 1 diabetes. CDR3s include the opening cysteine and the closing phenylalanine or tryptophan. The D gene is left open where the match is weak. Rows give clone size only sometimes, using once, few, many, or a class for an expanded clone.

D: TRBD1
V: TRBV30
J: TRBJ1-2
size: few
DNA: TGTGCCTGGAGTGAGGTCCAGGGGGATGGCTACACCTTC
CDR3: CAWSEVQGDGYTF

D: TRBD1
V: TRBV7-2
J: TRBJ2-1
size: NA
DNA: TGTGCCAGCAGCTTAGGGATCGGAACAGGGGGTGAGCAGTTCTTC
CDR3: CASSLGIGTGGEQFF

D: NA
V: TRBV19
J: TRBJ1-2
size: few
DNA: TGTGCCAGTAGTATTGGGGGCCGTAACTATGGCTACACCTTC
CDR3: CASSIGGRNYGYTF

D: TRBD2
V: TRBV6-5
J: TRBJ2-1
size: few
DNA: TGTGCCAGCAGTTCCCGGACTAGCGGGATCTACAATGAGCAGTTCTTC
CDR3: CASSSRTSGIYNEQFF

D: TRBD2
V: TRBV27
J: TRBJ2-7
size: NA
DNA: TGTGCCAGCAGTTTAGTGGCAGGGCGGGGGTACGAGCAGTACTTC
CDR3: CASSLVAGRGYEQYF

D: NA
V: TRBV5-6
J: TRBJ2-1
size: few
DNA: TGTGCCAGCAGCTTTAAGGACTATGAGCAGTTCTTC
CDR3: CASSFKDYEQFF

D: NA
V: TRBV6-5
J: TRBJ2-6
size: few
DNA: TGTGCCAGCGCCAGCTCTGGGGCCAACGTCCTGACTTTC
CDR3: CASASSGANVLTF

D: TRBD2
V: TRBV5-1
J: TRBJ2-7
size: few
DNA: TGCGCCAGCAGCCGGCAGCTAGCGGGAGAGGGGGCCGTGGACGAGCAGTACTTC
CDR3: CASSRQLAGEGAVDEQYF

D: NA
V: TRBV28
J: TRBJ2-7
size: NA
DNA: TGTGCCAGCGGTTCCGACAGTGGGATCTACGAGCAGTACTTC
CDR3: CASGSDSGIYEQYF

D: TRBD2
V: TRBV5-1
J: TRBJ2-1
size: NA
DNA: TGCGCCAGCAGCTTGGGACTAGCAGGATACAATGAGCAGTTCTTC
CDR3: CASSLGLAGYNEQFF

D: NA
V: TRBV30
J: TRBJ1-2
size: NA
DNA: TGTGCCTGGAGTCGAACGGGGATAAACTATGGCTACACCTTC
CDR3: CAWSRTGINYGYTF

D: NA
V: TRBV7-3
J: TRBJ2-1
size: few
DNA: TGTGCCAGCAGCCCCATGGCGGATCCCTCCTACAATGAGCAGTTCTTC
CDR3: CASSPMADPSYNEQFF

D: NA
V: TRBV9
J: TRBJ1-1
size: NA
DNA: TGTGCCAGCAGCGTAGTAGGGAGGGACGGTGAAGCTTTCTTT
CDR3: CASSVVGRDGEAFF

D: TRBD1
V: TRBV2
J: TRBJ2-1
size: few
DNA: TGTGCCAGCAGCGGACAGGGGCGCGGTGAGCAGTTCTTC
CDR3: CASSGQGRGEQFF

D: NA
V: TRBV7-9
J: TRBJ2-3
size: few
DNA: TGTGCCAGCAGCCTCAGCGATAACACAGATACGCAGTATTTT
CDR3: CASSLSDNTDTQYF

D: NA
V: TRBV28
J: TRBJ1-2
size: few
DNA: TGTGCCAGCAGCACCACAGGGACCTACACCTTC
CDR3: CASSTTGTYTF

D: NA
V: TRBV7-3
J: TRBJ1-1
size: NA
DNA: TGTGCCAGCAGCTTAACAACGGACACTGAAGCTTTCTTT
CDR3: CASSLTTDTEAFF

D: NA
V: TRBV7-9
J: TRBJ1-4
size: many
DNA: TGTGCCAGCAGCTTATACTCAACTAATGAAAAACTGTTTTTT
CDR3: CASSLYSTNEKLFF

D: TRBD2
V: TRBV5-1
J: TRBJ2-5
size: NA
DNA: TGCGCCAGCCAGCGGGAGCGAGAGACCCAGTACTTC
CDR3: CASQRERETQYF

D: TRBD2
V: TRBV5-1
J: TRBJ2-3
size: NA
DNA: TGCGCCAGCAGCACCGGACTAGCGGGAGCTTGGGATACGCAGTATTTT
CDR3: CASSTGLAGAWDTQYF